These 17 T cell receptor beta chains were sequenced from one sample in a study of cytomegalovirus exposure and HLA in healthy donors. PCR was performed using 60 Vbeta and 13 Jbeta primers. The data were produced by immunoSEQ multiplex PCR, yet TCRdb's version contains in-frame clones alone and is incomplete. The sample contains fewer than 200,000 clones, about 80% of which appear only once. What was sequenced was PBMCs. These receptors came from a man aged 25 to 45 in good health and CMV-seronegative.

This CDR3 reads CASSLAGWETQYF. As DNA, the CDR3 is TGTGCCAGCAGTTTAGCAGGGTGGGAGACCCAGTACTTC. V and J are TRBV28 and TRBJ2-5; weak D call: TRBD1 (5 bases). This CDR3 region has 13 residues. Trimming pared 2 bases from V and 5 bases from J, leaving 9 bases between. Germline V lookup: CDR1 MDHEN, CDR2 SYDVKM. Full variable domain (missing parts from reference TRBV28 and TRBJ2-5): DVKVTQSSRYLVKRTGEKVFLECVQDMDHENMFWYRQDPGLGLRLIYFSYDVKMKEKGDIPEGYSVSREKKERFSLILESASTNQTSMYLCASSLAGWETQYFGPGTRLLVL.

This chain connects TRBV6-5 to TRBJ2-1; D may be TRBD2 (5 bases). The V end lost 4 bases, the J end lost 0 bases, and 13 bases lay between the germline ends. The CDR3 is 16 amino acids. Germline assignment: CDR1 MNHEY and CDR2 SVGAGI. The CDR3 coding sequence is TGTGCCAGCAGTTTTTCCCTAGGGAGCTCCTACAATGAGCAGTTCTTC. Translation gives CASSFSLGSSYNEQFF.

Notes on this clone: This same CDR3 is encoded by further DNA sequences in the sample. The rearrangement joins TRBV28 to TRBJ1-1; D is perhaps TRBD1 (6 bases). CDR3 size: 14 residues. Trimming pared 3 bases from V and 0 bases from J, leaving 8 bases between. Germline V lookup: CDR1 MDHEN, CDR2 SYDVKM. The CDR3 here is CASSLGHLNTEAFF. In nucleotides, the CDR3 is TGTGCCAGCAGTTTGGGACATCTGAACACTGAAGCTTTCTTT.

The rearrangement uses TRBV5-1 and TRBJ1-2; D perhaps matches TRBD1 (6 bases). The CDR3 consists of 13 residues. The V end lost 4 bases, the J end lost 4 bases, and 11 bases lay between the germline ends. From germline, CDR1 is SGHRS and CDR2 YFSETQ. Here the CDR3 DNA reads TGCGCCAGCAGCAGGACAGTGATCTATGGCTACACCTTC. Translating gives CASSRTVIYGYTF.

The J gene is TRBJ2-7, the V gene TRBV27; maybe TRBD2 (6 bases). This CDR3 has 15 residues. The germline V gene encodes CDR1 MNHEY and CDR2 SMNVEV (reference sequence). Trimming shortened V by 3 bases and J by 2 bases, and 14 bases separated the two germline ends. CDR3 bases: TGTGCCAGCAGTTTGGCGAGCGGGCCGACCTACGAGCAGTACTTC. Protein sequence: CASSLASGPTYEQYF.

This sequence joins TRBV7-9 and TRBJ2-3; TRBD2 is a possible D gene (5 bases). Germline V gives CDR1 SEHNR, CDR2 FQNEAQ (reference sequence). The CDR3 length is 15 residues. The ends were cut back, 0 bases at V and 3 bases at J, with 10 bases in the middle. CDR3 region: CASSLAPGGTDTQYF. The DNA for the CDR3 is TGTGCCAGCAGCTTAGCGCCCGGCGGGACAGATACGCAGTATTTT.

V gene TRBV30 combines with J gene TRBJ1-4, with 7 bases aligning to TRBD1. Trimming at V came to 6 bases and at J to 4 bases, leaving 5 bases not matched to a gene. Germline CDR1 reads GTSNPN; CDR2 reads SVGIG (reference sequence). This CDR3 region has 13 residues. CDR3 nucleotides: TGTGCCTGCCAGGACAGGCATAATGAAAAACTGTTTTTT. It specifies CACQDRHNEKLFF.

This chain connects TRBV7-2 to TRBJ2-3; D is undetermined. Trimming cost V 5 bases and J 2 bases, with 5 bases left between them. The germline V gene encodes CDR1 SGHTA and CDR2 FQGNSA. There are 12 residues in the CDR3. CDR3: CASSPYTDTQYF. The CDR3 DNA is TGTGCCAGCAGCCCCTACACAGATACGCAGTATTTT.

This chain connects TRBV23-1 to TRBJ2-1; 11 nucleotides align to TRBD2. TRBV23-1 is annotated as an ORF whose role is uncertain. The junction had 8 bases not matched to a gene; V was cut back by 0 bases and J by 7 bases. The CDR3 extends over 17 amino acids. The CDR3, as DNA: TGCGCCAGCAGTCAATCCTATATAGCGGGGGGGCTAAATGAGCAGTTCTTC. Encoded protein: CASSQSYIAGGLNEQFF.

The chain links TRBV5-4 to TRBJ1-3; D unresolved. The germline gives CDR1 SGHNT, CDR2 YYREEE (reference sequence). The CDR3 sequence is 17 residues long. V lost 6 bases and J 4 bases, leaving 23 bases between the germline ends. CDR3 in amino acids: CASTDQVMGGMGNTIYF. In nucleotides, the CDR3 is TGTGCCAGCACCGATCAAGTTATGGGAGGGATGGGAAACACCATATATTTT.

The chain uses TRBV7-3 and TRBJ2-3; a weak D match, TRBD2 (6 bases). The CDR3 sequence is 15 residues long. From germline, CDR1 is SGHTA and CDR2 FQGTGA. With 5 bases removed from V and 2 bases from J, the gap between germline ends came to 14 bases. In nucleotides, the CDR3 is TGTGCCAGCAGCCCGGGAGTGATGCCCACAGATACGCAGTATTTT. Its translation: CASSPGVMPTDTQYF.

This sequence joins TRBV10-3 and TRBJ1-5; no clear D gene. The germline V and J ends were trimmed by 10 bases and 0 bases, with 7 bases remaining between them. CDR1 and CDR2 from the germline V gene are ENHRY and SYGVKD. The CDR3 spans 12 residues. CDR3 region: CASQDSNQPQHF. CDR3 nucleotide sequence: TGTGCCAGTCAGGATAGCAATCAGCCCCAGCATTTT.

The CDR3 loop reads CASSQGPGQAYGYTF. The DNA for the CDR3 is TGCGCCAGCAGCCAAGGTCCGGGACAGGCCTATGGCTACACCTTC. The chain joins TRBV4-3 to TRBJ1-2; 8 nucleotides agree with TRBD1. Germline V CDR1 and CDR2: LGHNA, YSLEER. This CDR3 contains 15 residues. V shed 1 base, J shed 4 bases, and the junction held 5 bases outside the gene matches.

The chain uses TRBV7-6 and TRBJ1-5; TRBD1 agrees at 9 bases. Trimming removed 5 bases from V and 7 bases from J; junction bases left unmatched: 9. Looked up from germline, CDR1 is SGHVS and CDR2 is FNYEAQ. CDR3 length: 15 amino acids. CDR3 protein: CASSLGQGRSQPQHF. In DNA, the CDR3 is TGTGCCAGCAGCCTTGGACAGGGGCGGTCACAGCCCCAGCATTTT. Full variable domain (remainder filled in from reference TRBV7-6 and TRBJ1-5): GAGVSQSPRYKVTKRGQDVALRCDPISGHVSLYWYRQALGQGPEFLTYFNYEAQQDKSGLPNDRFSAERPEGSISTLTIQRTEQRDSAMYRCASSLGQGRSQPQHFGDGTRLSIL.

The rearrangement links TRBV5-6 to TRBJ2-1, with 11 bases identical to TRBD2. With 2 bases clipped from V and 3 bases from J, the junction kept 1 base outside the gene matches. The germline CDR1 and CDR2 sequences are SGHDT and YYEEEE. CDR3 size: 15 residues. The CDR3 coding sequence is TGTGCCAGCAGCTTCGGACTAGCGGGCTACAATGAGCAGTTCTTC. The encoded protein is CASSFGLAGYNEQFF.

The rearrangement joins TRBV6-5 to TRBJ2-7, with unresolved D. The CDR3 totals 12 residues. CDR1 MNHEY and CDR2 SVGAGI come from the germline V gene. The ends were cut back, 6 bases at V and 6 bases at J, with 12 bases in the middle. The CDR3 spells CASSRSAGEQYF. In DNA, the CDR3 is TGTGCCAGCAGCCGTTCGGCAGGCGAGCAGTACTTC.

The J gene is TRBJ2-7, the V gene TRBV27; D gene unclear. The germline CDR1 and CDR2 sequences are MNHEY and SMNVEV (reference sequence). The CDR3 contains 14 residues. V lost 0 bases, J lost 3 bases, and 9 bases lay in between. As DNA, the CDR3 is TGTGCCAGCAGTTTATCCTCAGGTTTCTACGAGCAGTACTTC. This sequence encodes CASSLSSGFYEQYF.